The T cell receptor (beta chain) under discussion was sequenced for a study of neurological immune-mediated disorders. Study summary: Among the approximately 35 patients with multiple sclerosis, roughly 30 were relapsing-remitting, while 3 were secondary progressive.

The CDR3 is 16 amino acids. The germline CDR1 and CDR2 sequences are SSHAT and FNYEAQ (reference sequence). This clonotype was observed at least ten times. As yet, its antigen is unknown. One junction end disagrees with the germline gene, perhaps due to a read error. TCRdb itself ran the 5' RACE reads through MiXCR, one entry per CDR3 protein. This sample yields under 100,000 distinct CDR3 sequences, of which approximately 4.3% are seen a single time; less than 7.5% belongs to the top ten. Specified time point: longitudinal time-point 3. Unsorted libraries were generated from 2 million PBMCs held at -80 degrees C. General study results and limits: For the multiple sclerosis repertoire cluster, no association with any clinical or MRI feature was found. Private repertoires in all groups were suggested, as expanded clones shared no CDR3 amino acid sequences across subjects.

The gene calls are TRBV7-7 and TRBJ2-1; 11 bases align to TRBD1. The material sequenced was PBMCs. The receptor's source is a woman aged 60-70 years with multiple sclerosis. Here the CDR3 reads CASSLFGTGGLDEQFF. DNA for the CDR3: TGTGCTAGCAGCCTTTTTGGGACAGGGGGTCTGGATGAGCAGTTCTTC. Full variable domain (missing parts from reference TRBV7-7 and TRBJ2-1): GAGVSQSPRYKVTKRGQDVTLRCDPISSHATLYWYQQALGQGPEFLTYFNYEAQPDKSGLPSDRFSAERPEGSISTLTIQRTEQRDSAMYRCASSLFGTGGLDEQFFGPGTRLTVL.